These T cell receptor beta chains were read from a single sample in a study of T cell clusters in autoimmune cytopenias. TCRdb reprocessed the multiplex PCR reads and keeps a single row for each CDR3 protein, giving no DNA. The table lists about 920 distinct CDR3 sequences, with just over 55% in the top ten. The sequencing input was peripheral blood. The receptors were sampled from a human donor with an autoimmune cytopenia or autoimmune hepatitis (not recorded which). Each CDR3 is given with its conserved first and last residue. A clone size is listed for some rows: how often the clone was seen (once, few, many), or a class if it is expanded.

TRBJ2-7	NA	TRBV5-1	CASSLAQGVISYEQYF
TRBJ2-1	medium-sized	TRBV7-9	CASSLGYNEQFF
TRBJ1-2	medium-sized	TRBV6-2/TRBV6-3	CASSYAVLYGYTF
TRBJ1-2	NA	TRBV7-2	CASSLQGGSGYTF
TRBJ1-3	medium-sized	TRBV30	CAWSVGQGRIGSGNTIYF